The source of this TCR beta chain is a study of blood T cell repertoires in COVID-19. Study at large: PBMCs, B-cell-depleted T cells, or T cells were the source of the cDNA or gDNA that made up the material.

This CDR3 is built from 13 residues. The germline CDR1 and CDR2 sequences are LGHDT and YNNKEL (reference sequence). V shed 2 bases and J shed 1 base, with 6 bases lying between them. Data came from immunoSEQ multiplex PCR; TCRdb stores just in-frame clones and leaves some out. The sample gives approximately 120,000 clones, less than 90% of which show up once; around a sixth is in the top ten. This receptor was taken from an older woman with acute or convalescent COVID-19. The V and J genes are TRBV3-1 (or the pseudogene TRBV3-2) and TRBJ2-7, with D uncertain. Sequences were obtained from peripheral blood. CDR3: CASSQPISYEQYF. In DNA, the CDR3 is TGTGCCAGCAGCCAACCAATTTCCTACGAGCAGTACTTC.